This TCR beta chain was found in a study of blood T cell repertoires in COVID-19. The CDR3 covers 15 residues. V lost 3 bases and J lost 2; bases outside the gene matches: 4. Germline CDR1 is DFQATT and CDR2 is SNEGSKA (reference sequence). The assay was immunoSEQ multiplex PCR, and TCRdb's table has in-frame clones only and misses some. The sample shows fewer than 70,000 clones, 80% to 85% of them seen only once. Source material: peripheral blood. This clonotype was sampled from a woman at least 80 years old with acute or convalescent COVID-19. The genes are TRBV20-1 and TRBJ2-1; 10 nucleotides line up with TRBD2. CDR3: CSASSSGGAYNEQFF. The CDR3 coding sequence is TGCAGTGCTAGTTCCAGCGGGGGGGCCTACAATGAGCAGTTCTTC.